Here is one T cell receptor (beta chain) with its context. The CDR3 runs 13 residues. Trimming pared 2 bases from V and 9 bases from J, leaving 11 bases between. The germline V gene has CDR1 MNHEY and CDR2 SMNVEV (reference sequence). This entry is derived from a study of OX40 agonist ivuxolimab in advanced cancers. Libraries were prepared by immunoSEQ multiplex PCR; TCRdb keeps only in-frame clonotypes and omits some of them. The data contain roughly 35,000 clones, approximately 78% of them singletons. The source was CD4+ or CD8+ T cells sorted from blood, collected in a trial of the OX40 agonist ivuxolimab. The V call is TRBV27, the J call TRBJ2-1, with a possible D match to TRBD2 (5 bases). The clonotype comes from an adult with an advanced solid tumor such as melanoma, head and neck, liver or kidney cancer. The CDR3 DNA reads TGTGCCAGCAGTTTAATCCCCCTAGCTGAGCAGTTCTTC. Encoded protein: CASSLIPLAEQFF.